These 11 T cell receptor beta chains share one sample of origin, sequenced in a study of blood T cell repertoires in COVID-19. Sequenced by immunoSEQ multiplex PCR; TCRdb stores in-frame clones only, minus some. The data contain more than 85,000 clones, about nine tenths of them seen just once; the ten biggest clones take up about 4%. The sample comprised peripheral blood. The receptors originated from a man aged 18 to 29 with acute or convalescent COVID-19.

The rearrangement uses TRBV5-1 and TRBJ2-7; D is perhaps TRBD2 (7 bases). Germline V gene sequence: CDR1 SGHRS, CDR2 YFSETQ. CDR3 length: 14 residues. Trimming stripped 4 bases from V and 7 bases from J, with 18 bases between. The CDR3 bases are TGCGCCAGCAGCCTCGGAGGGGGGGTTGAGGAGCAGTACTTC. Protein: CASSLGGGVEEQYF.

This clone was observed a handful of times. This rearrangement joins TRBV21-1 to TRBJ2-7; no DNA check was done on the table's D call, TRBD2. TRBV21-1 corresponds to a pseudogene. The length of the CDR3 is 16 residues. The DNA of the CDR3 is TGTGCCAGCAGCAAAGGCCGGCTAGCGGACAAGGGCGAGCAGTACTTC. Translating it yields CASSKGRLADKGEQYF.

The chain couples TRBV19 to TRBJ1-2; possible D gene TRBD1, 5 bases. V shed 10 bases and J shed 3 bases, with 12 bases lying between them. The germline V gene encodes CDR1 LNHDA and CDR2 SQIVND (reference sequence). The CDR3 has 12 amino acids. CDR3: CATSRGDYGYTF. The CDR3 DNA reads TGTGCCACTTCTCGGGGGGACTATGGCTACACCTTC.

DNA of the CDR3: TGCGCCAGCAGCTGGCAAGGACTAGCGGGAGAGGGTGAGCAGTTCTTC. It codes for CASSWQGLAGEGEQFF. The chain carries TRBV5-1 and TRBJ2-1; 13 bases align to TRBD2. Germline V CDR1 and CDR2: SGHRS, YFSETQ. V lost 3 bases, J lost 9 bases, and 9 bases stayed unmatched. The CDR3 consists of 16 residues.

The chain has TRBV9 and TRBJ1-1; D unresolved. This CDR3 spans 12 amino acids. V lost 5 bases to trimming and J lost 5 bases, with 10 bases between them. CDR1 is SGDLS, CDR2 YYNGEE, per germline. CDR3 DNA sequence: TGTGCCAGCAGTTCCACTCGGACTGAAGCTTTCTTT. Translating gives CASSSTRTEAFF.

The chain has TRBV30 and TRBJ2-3, with 9 nucleotides matching TRBD2. The CDR3 spans 17 residues. The germline CDR1 and CDR2 sequences are GTSNPN and SVGIG (reference sequence). The J segment lost 2 bases and the V segment lost 6 bases, leaving 15 bases of the junction unmatched. For the CDR3, the DNA is TGTGCCTGCCAACACTTCATAGCGGGGGCCTTCACAGATACGCAGTATTTT. This sequence encodes CACQHFIAGAFTDTQYF. Together with reference TRBV30 and TRBJ2-3, the CDR3 gives the full variable domain: SQTIHQWPATLVQPVGSPLSLECTVEGTSNPNLYWYRQAAGRGLQLLFYSVGIGQISSEVPQNLSASRPQDRQFILSSKKLLLSDSGFYLCACQHFIAGAFTDTQYFGPGTRLTVL.

The rearrangement links TRBV14 to TRBJ1-2; TRBD1 matches 12 bases. The CDR3 extends over 19 amino acids. CDR1 and CDR2 (germline): SGHDN, FVKESK. Trimming removed 4 bases from V and 3 bases from J; junction bases left unmatched: 15. The CDR3 region has the DNA TGTGCCAGCAGCCCCTTGAAAAGGGACAGGGGGCTATCGGACTATGGCTACACCTTC. It is translated as CASSPLKRDRGLSDYGYTF.

V usage is TRBV4-1 and J usage is TRBJ2-5; 7 bases match TRBD1. CDR3 length: 17 amino acids. Germline assignment: CDR1 MGHRA and CDR2 YSYEKL. V shed 1 base, J shed 1 base, and the junction held 9 bases outside the gene matches. The CDR3: CASSQAPPGQIQETQYF. The CDR3 DNA sequence: TGCGCCAGCAGCCAAGCCCCTCCGGGACAGATCCAAGAGACCCAGTACTTC.

The gene calls are TRBV25-1 and TRBJ1-1, with 7 bases lining up with TRBD1. Per the germline V gene, CDR1 is MGHDK and CDR2 is SYGVNS. V shed 6 bases, J shed 5 bases, and the junction held 6 bases outside the gene matches. The CDR3 extends over 13 amino acids. The CDR3, as DNA: TGTGCCAGCAGGGAGGGGGCGAGGACTGAAGCTTTCTTT. Its translation: CASREGARTEAFF.

The V and J genes are TRBV25-1 and TRBJ2-5; D remains unclear. V lost 3 bases and J 2 bases, leaving 16 bases between the germline ends. The germline V gene encodes CDR1 MGHDK and CDR2 SYGVNS. The CDR3 runs to 16 residues. CDR3: CASSEPQPGLQETQYF. Here the CDR3 DNA reads TGTGCCAGCAGTGAGCCCCAGCCAGGCCTACAAGAGACCCAGTACTTC.

The V gene is TRBV27, the J gene TRBJ1-2; the D is unclear. Germline-derived CDR1 and CDR2 are MNHEY and SMNVEV (reference sequence). The CDR3 runs 13 residues. The ends were cut back, 4 bases at V and 8 bases at J, with 14 bases in the middle. The DNA for the CDR3 is TGTGCCAGCAGTTCGGGATCGGTCGGAGGCTACACCTTC. Protein: CASSSGSVGGYTF.